The 30 T cell receptor beta chains in this list originate from one sample, sequenced in a study of cytomegalovirus exposure and HLA in healthy donors. PCR primers comprised 60 Vbeta and 13 Jbeta primers. This table comes from immunoSEQ multiplex PCR, and its TCRdb copy is limited to in-frame clones, with some not included. Among 90,000 to 100,000 clones listed, around a tenth were seen once. Sample: PBMCs. Every receptor here comes from a middle-aged man in good health and CMV-seropositive.

This clone was seen only a few times. This chain uses TRBV21-1 with TRBJ2-5; the D call in the table, TRBD2, was not verified against the DNA. TRBV21-1 is described as a pseudogene. This CDR3 spans 17 amino acids. The CDR3 region has the DNA TGTGCCAGCAGCAACACAAAACTAGCGGGAGGGGCAGAGACCCAGTACTTC. Its protein is CASSNTKLAGGAETQYF.

This clone was seen only a few times. This sequence joins TRBV6-5 and TRBJ1-1; tentatively, D is TRBD1 (5 bases). The germline V gene has CDR1 MNHEY and CDR2 SVGAGI. The CDR3 length is 16 residues. Trimming stripped 2 bases from V and 4 bases from J, with 17 bases between. The CDR3 coding sequence is TGTGCCAGCAGTTACACCATGGGGGGTCCGGGCACTGAAGCTTTCTTT. Protein sequence: CASSYTMGGPGTEAFF.

This clone has a handful of counts. The CDR3 bases are TGTGCCAGCAGCGTAGCTACAGGGGCCTCCTCCTATGGCTACACCTTC. This gives the protein CASSVATGASSYGYTF. J is TRBJ1-2 and V is TRBV9; 7 bases line up with TRBD1. The CDR3 spans 16 residues. After removal of 0 bases from V and 4 bases from J, the junction contained 9 bases not matched to a gene. Germline V gene lookup returns CDR1 SGDLS and CDR2 YYNGEE.

V is TRBV5-1 and J is TRBJ1-2; TRBD1 matches 7 bases. Germline V gives CDR1 SGHRS, CDR2 YFSETQ. Trimming took 0 bases from V and 6 from J; bases not matched to a gene: 11. This CDR3 has 16 amino acids. This chain's CDR3 is CASSLGQGLYSDGYTF. CDR3 sequence (DNA): TGCGCCAGCAGCTTGGGACAGGGTTTGTATTCGGATGGCTACACCTTC.

The chain uses TRBV29-1 and TRBJ2-5, with D perhaps TRBD1 (7 bases). The CDR3 contains 13 residues. V shed 4 bases and J shed 0 bases, with 9 bases lying between them. Germline CDR1 SQVTM, CDR2 ANQGSEA. CDR3 sequence: CSVAGGNQETQYF. CDR3 DNA sequence: TGCAGCGTTGCAGGGGGGAACCAAGAGACCCAGTACTTC.

This clone has only one observation. The V and J genes are TRBV7-9 and TRBJ2-5; weak D call: TRBD1 (6 bases). The CDR3 length is 16 residues. CDR1 SEHNR and CDR2 FQNEAQ come from the germline V gene (reference sequence). V gave up 0 bases and J gave up 4 bases, with 15 bases separating them. The chain's CDR3 is CASSLAQGWKGETQYF. CDR3 nucleotides: TGTGCCAGCAGCTTAGCTCAGGGGTGGAAAGGAGAGACCCAGTACTTC.

This clone was counted only a few times. V gene TRBV4-1 combines with J gene TRBJ1-1; D is uncertain. Germline CDR1 is MGHRA and CDR2 is YSYEKL. The V end was cut by 4 bases, the J end by 0 bases, with 18 bases between. The CDR3 loop spans 17 amino acids. The CDR3: CASSPSREGGLNTEAFF. The CDR3 DNA sequence: TGCGCCAGCAGCCCATCCCGGGAGGGAGGGTTGAACACTGAAGCTTTCTTT.

This chain joins TRBV29-1 and TRBJ2-1; 10 positions agree with TRBD2. V was pared by 5 bases and J by 12 bases, with 19 bases of the junction left unmatched. Per germline, CDR1 SQVTM and CDR2 ANQGSEA. This CDR3 is built from 16 residues. The CDR3 DNA reads as TGCAGCGTTACGATTGGACTAGCGGAAGACCACATGCGGCAGTTCTTC. Its protein is CSVTIGLAEDHMRQFF.

The chain has TRBV29-1 and TRBJ2-1, with 8 positions matching TRBD2. Germline loops: CDR1 SQVTM, CDR2 ANQGSEA. The CDR3 spans 14 residues. The V and J ends lost 4 bases and 2 bases, in that order; junction bases with no gene match: 4. The CDR3 DNA reads TGCAGCGTTGGCGGGACTAGTACCTACAATGAGCAGTTCTTC. Its protein product is CSVGGTSTYNEQFF.

The chain carries TRBV12-5 and TRBJ2-7; TRBD1 matches 8 bases. Germline V gene data show CDR1 as LGHNT and CDR2 as FRNRAP. Trimming cost V 5 bases and J 4 bases; bases outside gene matches: 7. The CDR3 consists of 14 residues. CDR3 protein: CASGKGTGSYEQYF. DNA for the CDR3: TGTGCTAGTGGTAAGGGGACAGGCTCGTACGAGCAGTACTTC.

Details on this clone: The final CDR3 position lacks the conserved phenylalanine or tryptophan, pointing to a likely read error. The chain couples TRBV7-3 to TRBJ1-1; D may be TRBD1 (6 bases). CDR1 is SGHTA, CDR2 FQGTGA, per germline. Trimming took 4 bases from V and 8 from J, leaving 14 bases between them. CDR3 length: 13 residues. CDR3 nucleotide sequence: TGTGCCAGCAGCTCGAGGACAGAGACGGAAGCTTTCCTT. Amino acid sequence: CASSSRTETEAFL.

The rearrangement joins TRBV12-5 to TRBJ2-3, with TRBD1 matching 8 bases. V lost 4 bases to trimming and J lost 6 bases; unmatched junction nucleotides: 9. Germline CDR1 reads LGHNT; CDR2 reads FRNRAP. The CDR3 is 15 amino acids. The CDR3 reads CASGSGQGLRDTQYF. In nucleotides, the CDR3 is TGTGCTAGTGGTTCTGGACAGGGTCTGAGGGATACGCAGTATTTT.

On this clone: No DNA is shown, since the ends of the CDR3 on it are uncertain; the CDR3 is the one TCRdb lists. The chain joins TRBV30 to TRBJ2-1; the D call in the table, TRBD2, was not verified against the DNA. Germline CDR1 is GTSNPN and CDR2 is SVGIG (reference sequence). The CDR3 spans 11 residues, counting both ends. CDR3 amino acids: CAWGEGAVLFF.

There are a few counts of this clone. V usage is TRBV15 and J usage is TRBJ2-5, with 7 bases matching TRBD2. V shed 1 base, J shed 4 bases, and the junction held 3 bases outside the gene matches. CDR1 LNHNV and CDR2 YYDKDF come from the germline V gene (reference sequence). CDR3 length equals 14 residues. The CDR3 loop is CATSRGGGPETQYF. As DNA, the CDR3 is TGTGCCACCAGCAGAGGGGGGGGACCAGAGACCCAGTACTTC. Full variable domain (outside the CDR3, taken from reference TRBV15 and TRBJ2-5): DAMVIQNPRYQVTQFGKPVTLSCSQTLNHNVMYWYQQKSSQAPKLLFHYYDKDFNNEADTPDNFQSRRPNTSFCFLDIRSPGLGDTAMYLCATSRGGGPETQYFGPGTRLLVL.

V and J are TRBV28 and TRBJ1-5; TRBD1 is a possible D gene (5 bases). CDR3 size: 14 residues. CDR1 and CDR2 (germline): MDHEN, SYDVKM. V lost 4 bases to trimming and J lost 6 bases, with 13 bases between them. The CDR3 nucleotides are TGTGCCAGCAGTTCGCCCCAGGGTGGTCAGCCCCAGCATTTT. This encodes CASSSPQGGQPQHF.

The table lists this clone with a few counts. J is TRBJ1-1 and V is TRBV25-1, with a weak D call TRBD1 (6 bases). Trimming left V 4 bases short and J 4 bases short, with 13 bases between. Germline CDR1 reads MGHDK; CDR2 reads SYGVNS. The CDR3 contains 14 residues. In DNA, the CDR3 is TGTGCCAGCAGTGTCCCGGGACAAGGCACTGAAGCTTTCTTT. It is translated as CASSVPGQGTEAFF.

The CDR3 spells CASKLAGTDTQYF. The CDR3 coding sequence is TGTGCCAGCAAACTAGCGGGGACAGATACGCAGTATTTT. The genes are TRBV28 and TRBJ2-3, with 10 bases fitting TRBD2. Trimming removed 7 bases from V and 3 bases from J; junction bases left unmatched: 1. The CDR3 runs to 13 residues. CDR1 and CDR2 from the germline V gene are MDHEN and SYDVKM.

This sequence joins TRBV4-1 and TRBJ2-2, with D possibly being TRBD1 (6 bases). The CDR3 is made up of 15 amino acids. The germline V gene has CDR1 MGHRA and CDR2 YSYEKL. V gave up 3 bases and J gave up 8 bases, with 16 bases separating them. The CDR3 is CASSHKDRLTGELFF. Written as DNA, the CDR3 is TGCGCCAGCAGCCACAAGGACAGACTCACTGGGGAGCTGTTTTTT.

This clone has just a few counts. The gene calls are TRBV18 and TRBJ2-7; D perhaps matches TRBD2 (5 bases). V shed 4 bases and J shed 3 bases, with 13 bases lying between them. The CDR3 is 14 residues long. CDR1 is KGHSH, CDR2 LQKENI, per germline. CDR3 protein: CASSLSGTNYEQYF. Here the CDR3 DNA reads TGTGCCAGCTCACTGTCGGGAACCAACTACGAGCAGTACTTC.

This clone was counted a few times. This rearrangement joins TRBV30 to TRBJ2-5, with TRBD1 matching over 8 bases. V shed 2 bases, J shed 2 bases, and the junction held 4 bases outside the gene matches. Germline loops: CDR1 GTSNPN, CDR2 SVGIG (reference sequence). The CDR3 spans 14 residues. CDR3 residues: CAWSPGGLQETQYF. The CDR3 nucleotides are TGTGCCTGGAGTCCAGGGGGCCTTCAAGAGACCCAGTACTTC.

This clone has just a few counts. The chain recombines TRBV21-1 with TRBJ1-1. TRBV21-1 is recorded as a pseudogene. The CDR3 spans 14 residues. The CDR3 sequence: CASRRAELSTEAFF. The CDR3 region has the DNA TGTGCCAGCAGGAGGGCAGAACTCTCAACTGAAGCTTTCTTT.

This chain joins TRBV30 and TRBJ2-1; 9 nucleotides align to TRBD2. The CDR3 runs 15 residues. The germline V gene encodes CDR1 GTSNPN and CDR2 SVGIG (reference sequence). Trimming at V came to 3 bases and at J to 0 bases, leaving 3 bases not matched to a gene. The CDR3 nucleotides read TGTGCCTGGAGCCTTAGCGGGAGCTCCTACAATGAGCAGTTCTTC. It yields the protein CAWSLSGSSYNEQFF.

By sample fraction, this clone is medium-sized. This rearrangement joins TRBV4-1 to TRBJ2-7, with D possibly matching TRBD1 (6 bases). The ends were cut back, 0 bases at V and 6 bases at J, with 18 bases in the middle. The CDR3 is made up of 16 amino acids. CDR1 is MGHRA, CDR2 YSYEKL, per germline. As DNA, the CDR3 is TGCGCCAGCAGCCAAGATAGGGCCCGTACAGGGTCCGAGCAGTACTTC. Residues: CASSQDRARTGSEQYF.

There are a few counts of this clone. The V and J genes are TRBV28 and TRBJ1-2; the D is unclear. V was clipped by 7 bases and J by 5 bases, with 8 bases between them. From germline, CDR1 is MDHEN and CDR2 SYDVKM. The CDR3 totals 11 residues. Here the CDR3 DNA reads TGTGCCAGCACTGACTTATATGGCTACACCTTC. Protein sequence: CASTDLYGYTF.

This clone has more than one count but fewer than ten. The chain carries TRBV5-8 and TRBJ1-4; the D is unclear. The V gene's germline CDR1 is SGHTS and CDR2 YDEGEE. Deletions cut 2 bases from V and 4 bases from J, with 9 bases between. CDR3 length: 14 residues. CDR3 region: CASSFGGSNEKLFF. CDR3 sequence (DNA): TGTGCCAGCAGCTTCGGAGGGAGTAATGAAAAACTGTTTTTT. The whole variable domain, filled in from reference TRBV5-8 and TRBJ1-4, reads EAGVTQSPTHLIKTRGQQATLRCSPISGHTSVYWYQQALGLGLQFLLWYDEGEERNRGNFPPRFSGRQFPNYSSELNVNALELEDSALYLCASSFGGSNEKLFFGSGTQLSVL.

The rearrangement joins TRBV19 to TRBJ2-1; TRBD1 matches at 7 bases. After removal of 5 bases from V and 6 bases from J, the junction contained 10 bases not matched to a gene. CDR3 length equals 15 residues. Per the germline V gene, CDR1 is LNHDA and CDR2 is SQIVND (reference sequence). The CDR3 region has the DNA TGTGCCAGTAGTCCGGGACAGAAGGGCAGCAATGAGCAGTTCTTC. Its translation: CASSPGQKGSNEQFF.

The gene calls are TRBV19 and TRBJ1-5; no clear D gene. The CDR3 totals 13 residues. Trimming shortened V by 0 bases and J by 9 bases, and 9 bases separated the two germline ends. Germline V gene lookup returns CDR1 LNHDA and CDR2 SQIVND (reference sequence). The CDR3 DNA sequence: TGTGCCAGTAGTATAGATCGGGTAAGGCCCCAGCATTTT. It yields the protein CASSIDRVRPQHF.

This clone was counted a few times. The rearrangement joins TRBV5-1 to TRBJ2-3; 7 bases match TRBD2. The CDR3 length is 18 residues. After removal of 4 bases from V and 0 bases from J, the junction contained 14 bases not matched to a gene. Germline loops: CDR1 SGHRS, CDR2 YFSETQ. CDR3 in amino acids: CASSPISGRGTSTDTQYF. The CDR3 region has the DNA TGCGCCAGCAGCCCCATAAGTGGGCGGGGGACTAGCACAGATACGCAGTATTTT.

V gene TRBV6-1 combines with J gene TRBJ1-2; 10 bases are shared with TRBD1. Germline V lookup: CDR1 MNHNS, CDR2 SASEGT. The ends lost 5 bases at V and 5 bases at J; junction bases unmatched: 2. The CDR3 covers 13 residues. CDR3 in amino acids: CASSPDRGYGYTF. The CDR3 DNA reads TGTGCCAGCAGTCCGGACAGGGGGTATGGCTACACCTTC.

This clone was detected a few times. The chain has TRBV5-1 and TRBJ1-5; 8 nucleotides agree with TRBD1. CDR1 and CDR2 from the germline V gene are SGHRS and YFSETQ. CDR3 size: 14 residues. V trimming: 7 bases; J trimming: 2 bases; junction bases outside the gene matches: 5. The CDR3 region has the DNA TGCGCCAGCTCCCCAGGGGGCGGCAATCAGCCCCAGCATTTT. Protein sequence: CASSPGGGNQPQHF.